This T cell receptor (beta chain) was obtained from a study of blood T cell repertoires in COVID-19. Germline V gene data show CDR1 as SGHAT and CDR2 as FQDESV (reference sequence). V dropped 5 bases and J dropped 5 bases, with 15 bases sitting between them. CDR3 length equals 14 residues. Some clones are missing from TCRdb's copy, which holds only in-frame ones; the method was immunoSEQ multiplex PCR. The table includes roughly 260,000 clones, 82% detected once. The clonotype comes from a woman over 75 with active or convalescent COVID-19. The sample comprised peripheral blood. The chain couples TRBV11-1 to TRBJ1-2; tentative D call: TRBD1 (6 bases). CDR3 loop: CASSPDPRGYGYTF. Here the CDR3 DNA reads TGTGCCAGCAGCCCCGACCCCAGGGGATATGGCTACACCTTC.